This T cell receptor (beta chain) is drawn from a study of CD8 T cells in ankylosing spondylitis. This clonotype was found a few times. One entry per CDR3 protein, called by TCRdb with MiXCR from the 5' RACE reads. The sample records more than 150,000 distinct CDR3 sequences, over 10% being singletons. Per the germline V gene, CDR1 is LNHNV and CDR2 is YYDKDF (reference sequence). The CDR3 totals 17 residues. J was trimmed by 2 bases and V by 0 bases; bases with no gene match: 6. The chain couples TRBV15 to TRBJ2-2; 7 bases are shared with TRBD2. This sequence was found in a male donor with ankylosing spondylitis or in good health (not recorded which). The sample consisted of blood, either unsorted or a sorted T cell fraction (not recorded which). This chain's CDR3 is CATSRDGLAVNTGELFF. The CDR3 DNA reads as TGTGCCACCAGCAGAGACGGGCTAGCGGTCAACACCGGGGAGCTGTTTTTT. Full variable domain (missing parts from reference TRBV15 and TRBJ2-2): DAMVIQNPRYQVTQFGKPVTLSCSQTLNHNVMYWYQQKSSQAPKLLFHYYDKDFNNEADTPDNFQSRRPNTSFCFLDIRSPGLGDTAMYLCATSRDGLAVNTGELFFGEGSRLTVL.